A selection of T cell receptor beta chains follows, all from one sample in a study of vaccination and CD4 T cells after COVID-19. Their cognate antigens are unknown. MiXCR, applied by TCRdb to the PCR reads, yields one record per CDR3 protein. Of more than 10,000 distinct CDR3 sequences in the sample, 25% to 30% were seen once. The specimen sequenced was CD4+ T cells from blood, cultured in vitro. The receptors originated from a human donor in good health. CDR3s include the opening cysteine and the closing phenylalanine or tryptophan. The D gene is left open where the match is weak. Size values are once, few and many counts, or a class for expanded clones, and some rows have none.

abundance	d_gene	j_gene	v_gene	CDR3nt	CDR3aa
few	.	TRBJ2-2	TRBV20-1	TGCAGTGCTGCAGGGTTGGCAAGGCGCGGTGGAGGCGGGGAGCTGTTTTTT	CSAAGLARRGGGGELFF
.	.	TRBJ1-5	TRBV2	TGTGCCAGCAGTGGTCAGGGTAGGAACAATCAGCCCCAGCATTTT	CASSGQGRNNQPQHF
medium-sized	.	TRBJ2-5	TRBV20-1	TGCAGTGCTAGAGATCCAGGGCCGGAGACCCAGTACTTC	CSARDPGPETQYF
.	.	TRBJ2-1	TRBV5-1	TGCGCCAGCAGCTTGGTACCGACCCACAATGAGCAGTTCTTC	CASSLVPTHNEQFF
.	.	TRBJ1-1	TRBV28	TGTGCCAGCAGTTTGGAGGCGTCAGTTCCGAAAGCTTTCTTT	CASSLEASVPKAFF
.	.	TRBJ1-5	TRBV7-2	TGTGCCAGCAGCTTAGAGGCCGGGTTGAGCAATCAGCCCCAGCATTTT	CASSLEAGLSNQPQHF
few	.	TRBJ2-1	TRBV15	TGTGCCACCAGCAGTATAGACTACAATGAGCAGTTCTTC	CATSSIDYNEQFF
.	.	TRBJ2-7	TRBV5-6	TGTGCCAGCAGCCGGACCGACGAGCAGTACTTC	CASSRTDEQYF
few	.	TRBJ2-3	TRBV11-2	TGTGCCAGCAGCTTAGGAGAGGTCACAGATACGCAGTATTTT	CASSLGEVTDTQYF
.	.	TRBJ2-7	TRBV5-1	TGCGCCAGCAGCATGGGCGGGATCTACGAGCAGTACTTC	CASSMGGIYEQYF
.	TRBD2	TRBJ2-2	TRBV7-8	TGTGCCAGCAGCTTAGCTCGTAGACTAGCGGGAGGGAGCGGGGAGCTGTTTTTT	CASSLARRLAGGSGELFF
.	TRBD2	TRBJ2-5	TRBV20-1	TGCAGTGCTAGAGTTTGGCTAGCGGTCGAGGAGACCCAGTACTTC	CSARVWLAVEETQYF
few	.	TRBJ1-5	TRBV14	TGTGCCATACACAAGGGGTCGGGGCAGCCCCAGCATTTT	CAIHKGSGQPQHF
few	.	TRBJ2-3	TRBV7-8	TGTGCCAGCAGCTTAGTTGGTCAAACCACAGATACGCAGTATTTT	CASSLVGQTTDTQYF
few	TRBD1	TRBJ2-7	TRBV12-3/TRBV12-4	TGTGCCAGCAGCGGGACAGGGGGTGAGCAGTACTTC	CASSGTGGEQYF
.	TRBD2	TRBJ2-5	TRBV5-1	TGCGCCAGCAGCCTGCCCACTAGCGGCCACCCGTACTTC	CASSLPTSGHPYF
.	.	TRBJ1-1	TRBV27	TGTGCCAGCAGATCCGACAGGAGGAACACTGAAGCTTTCTTT	CASRSDRRNTEAFF
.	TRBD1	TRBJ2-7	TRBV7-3	TGTGCCAGCAGCTCCGGGACAGGGGAATACGAGCAGTACTTC	CASSSGTGEYEQYF
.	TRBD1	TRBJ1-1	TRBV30	TGTGCCTGGAGTGTCATGGGACAGGCGAACACTGAAGCTTTCTTT	CAWSVMGQANTEAFF
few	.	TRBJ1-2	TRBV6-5	TGTGCCAGCAGTTCCCCATCCGGTGGCTACACCTTC	CASSSPSGGYTF
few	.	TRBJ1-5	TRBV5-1	TGCGCCAGCAGCTTGGAGTATGGTAATCAGCCCCAGCATTTT	CASSLEYGNQPQHF
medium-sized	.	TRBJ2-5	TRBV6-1	TGTGCCAGCAGTCACGGGACTGGGGAGGCCCGGACCCAGTACTTC	CASSHGTGEARTQYF
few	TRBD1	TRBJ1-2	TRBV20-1	TGCAGTGCTGTACAGGGGGGGTATGGCTACACCTTC	CSAVQGGYGYTF
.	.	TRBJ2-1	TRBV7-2	TGTGCCAGCAGCTTGGAGGGGGATGAGCAGTTCTTC	CASSLEGDEQFF